The 17 T cell receptor beta chains below come from one sample, sequenced in a study of cytomegalovirus exposure and HLA in healthy donors. Both 60 Vbeta primers and 13 Jbeta primers went into the PCR. Profiling relied on immunoSEQ multiplex PCR, and the TCRdb table lists in-frame clones only, not all of them. This sample carries approximately 130,000 clones, 70% to 80% of them seen once, and the ten largest clones take around 1.9%. Sequenced: PBMCs. These receptors were taken from a woman between 50 and 59 years old in good health and CMV-seronegative.

The V gene is TRBV4-3, the J gene TRBJ1-2; a possible D gene is TRBD1 (5 bases). V lost 2 bases to trimming and J lost 4 bases, with 17 bases between them. The CDR3 runs to 16 residues. The germline gives CDR1 LGHNA, CDR2 YSLEER. This CDR3 is CASSQPQMGGIYGYTF. CDR3 nucleotides: TGCGCCAGCAGCCAACCCCAGATGGGGGGGATCTATGGCTACACCTTC.

Here the CDR3 DNA reads TGTGCCAGCAGCGAGGCCGGGTCTCCGGGATACAATGAGCAGTTCTTC. Its protein is CASSEAGSPGYNEQFF. The chain is built from TRBV9 and TRBJ2-1; D is perhaps TRBD2 (5 bases). Germline V gene data show CDR1 as SGDLS and CDR2 as YYNGEE. This CDR3 spans 16 amino acids. The germline V and J ends were trimmed by 3 bases and 4 bases, with 17 bases remaining between them.

A few counts support this clone. The chain is built from TRBV6-6 and TRBJ2-1; 8 bases are shared with TRBD1. Germline V gene data show CDR1 as MNHNY and CDR2 as SVGAGI (reference sequence). V shed 6 bases, J shed 5 bases, and the junction held 12 bases outside the gene matches. This CDR3 spans 16 amino acids. The CDR3 region is CASSFPRQGYDNEQFF. The CDR3 DNA reads as TGTGCCAGCAGCTTCCCCCGACAGGGGTATGACAATGAGCAGTTCTTC.

This clone was observed once. This chain connects TRBV5-8 to TRBJ1-1; the D is unclear. This CDR3 spans 13 amino acids. V lost 0 bases and J 5 bases, leaving 8 bases between the germline ends. Per the germline V gene, CDR1 is SGHTS and CDR2 is YDEGEE. The CDR3 reads CASSLERVTEAFF. In nucleotides, the CDR3 is TGTGCCAGCAGCTTGGAGAGGGTAACTGAAGCTTTCTTT.

The chain employs TRBV27 and TRBJ2-7, with D possibly matching TRBD2 (6 bases). The CDR3 is made up of 15 amino acids. V lost 6 bases, J lost 7 bases, and 22 bases lay in between. The germline CDR1 and CDR2 sequences are MNHEY and SMNVEV (reference sequence). CDR3 in DNA: TGTGCCAGCAGGCTAACGACTAGTGTTTGGGGAGAGCAGTACTTC. It specifies CASRLTTSVWGEQYF.

This sequence joins TRBV5-1 and TRBJ1-1; 8 bases map to TRBD1. V lost 4 bases, J lost 4 bases, and 12 bases stayed unmatched. CDR3 length: 16 residues. CDR1 is SGHRS, CDR2 YFSETQ, per germline. CDR3 nucleotides: TGCGCCAGCAGCCTCAGGGGGCAGGGAAGGGTCACTGAAGCTTTCTTT. This codes for CASSLRGQGRVTEAFF.

The gene calls are TRBV6-1 and TRBJ1-5; 8 bases are shared with TRBD1. V shed 3 bases and J 4 bases; nucleotides not matched to a gene: 5. CDR3 length: 15 amino acids. Germline CDR1 reads MNHNS; CDR2 reads SASEGT. This CDR3 is CASSDLDRVNQPQHF. The CDR3 nucleotides read TGTGCCAGCAGTGACCTGGACAGGGTAAATCAGCCCCAGCATTTT.

A few counts support this clone. V gene TRBV28 combines with J gene TRBJ1-5; TRBD1 aligns across 7 bases. CDR3 size: 14 residues. The V gene end was trimmed by 3 bases and the J gene end by 2 bases; junction bases not matched to a gene: 1. Germline CDR1 and CDR2: MDHEN and SYDVKM. This chain's CDR3 is CASSFGQGNQPQHF. The CDR3 region has the DNA TGTGCCAGCAGTTTCGGACAGGGCAATCAGCCCCAGCATTTT.

Written as DNA, the CDR3 is TGCAGCGTTCGCGGGGCGGGAAGCAATCAGCCCCAGCATTTT. It yields the protein CSVRGAGSNQPQHF. The chain has TRBV29-1 and TRBJ1-5; possibly TRBD1 for D (5 bases). The CDR3 is 14 residues long. V shed 5 bases and J shed 1 base, with 12 bases lying between them. Germline CDR1 and CDR2: SQVTM and ANQGSEA.

The chain joins TRBV5-1 to TRBJ1-1; the match to TRBD1 covers 7 bases. The ends lost 0 bases at V and 13 bases at J; junction bases unmatched: 12. The length of the CDR3 is 14 residues. CDR1 is SGHRS, CDR2 YFSETQ, per germline. The CDR3 sequence: CASSLDHRGLKDFF. The DNA for the CDR3 is TGCGCCAGCAGCTTGGACCACAGGGGACTGAAGGATTTCTTT.

The gene calls are TRBV11-3 and TRBJ2-1; the D gene is possibly TRBD1 (6 bases). The CDR3 consists of 16 residues. Germline CDR1 and CDR2: SGHNT and YENEEA. Deletions cut 0 bases from V and 7 bases from J, with 16 bases between. The CDR3: CASSLDVGGDGNEQFF. As DNA, the CDR3 is TGTGCCAGCAGCTTAGATGTAGGGGGAGATGGGAATGAGCAGTTCTTC.

V is TRBV28 and J is TRBJ1-4; a weak D match, TRBD1 (5 bases). Germline CDR1 and CDR2: MDHEN and SYDVKM. V was trimmed by 1 base and J by 8 bases, leaving 23 bases between them. The CDR3 has 18 amino acids. CDR3 residues: CASSLFRMGGRSVEKLFF. CDR3 nucleotides: TGTGCCAGCAGTTTATTTCGTATGGGGGGAAGGTCGGTAGAAAAACTGTTTTTT.

The chain recombines TRBV28 with TRBJ2-7; the D is unclear. V was clipped by 10 bases and J by 4 bases, with 20 bases between them. Germline V gene data show CDR1 as MDHEN and CDR2 as SYDVKM. The length of the CDR3 is 14 residues. This CDR3 reads CATERGRPAYEQYF. Written as DNA, the CDR3 is TGTGCCACGGAACGTGGCAGGCCTGCTTACGAGCAGTACTTC.

A note on this clone: A read error may account for a junction end that differs from germline. The chain uses TRBV25-1 and TRBJ2-1, with 8 bases aligning to TRBD2. CDR1 and CDR2 (germline): MGHDK, SYGVNS. This CDR3 contains 15 residues. The CDR3 coding sequence is TGTGCCAGCAGCAAACTAGCGGAGCGCTACAATGAGCAGCTCTTC. Translation: CASSKLAERYNEQLF. Looking up the rest from reference TRBV25-1 and TRBJ2-1 gives the full variable domain: EADIYQTPRYLVIGTGKKITLECSQTMGHDKMYWYQQDPGMELHLIHYSYGVNSTEKGDLSSESTVSRIRTEHFPLTLESARPSHTSQYLCASSKLAERYNEQLFGPGTRLTVL.

V and J are TRBV7-2 and TRBJ2-7; TRBD2 agrees at 9 bases. The CDR3 contains 16 residues. Germline lookup yields CDR1 SGHTA and CDR2 FQGNSA. With 1 base clipped from V and 6 bases from J, the junction kept 10 bases outside the gene matches. CDR3 in amino acids: CASSLGSGGRASEQYF. CDR3 nucleotides: TGTGCCAGCAGCTTAGGATCTGGCGGGAGGGCCTCCGAGCAGTACTTC.

This chain joins TRBV7-9 and TRBJ2-3; D is ambiguous. Deletions cut 5 bases from V and 2 bases from J, with 14 bases between. In germline, CDR1 is SEHNR, CDR2 FQNEAQ (reference sequence). This CDR3 spans 15 amino acids. CDR3 in DNA: TGTGCCAGCAGCCTCCAATTGGGCTCCACAGATACGCAGTATTTT. It codes for CASSLQLGSTDTQYF.

This chain uses TRBV6-5 with TRBJ2-1; 8 positions agree with TRBD2. From germline, CDR1 is MNHEY and CDR2 SVGAGI. Trimming at V came to 6 bases and at J to 6 bases, leaving 4 bases not matched to a gene. CDR3 length: 13 residues. The CDR3 DNA reads as TGTGCCAGCAGCCCGGGAGGGGTCAATGAGCAGTTCTTC. Protein product: CASSPGGVNEQFF.